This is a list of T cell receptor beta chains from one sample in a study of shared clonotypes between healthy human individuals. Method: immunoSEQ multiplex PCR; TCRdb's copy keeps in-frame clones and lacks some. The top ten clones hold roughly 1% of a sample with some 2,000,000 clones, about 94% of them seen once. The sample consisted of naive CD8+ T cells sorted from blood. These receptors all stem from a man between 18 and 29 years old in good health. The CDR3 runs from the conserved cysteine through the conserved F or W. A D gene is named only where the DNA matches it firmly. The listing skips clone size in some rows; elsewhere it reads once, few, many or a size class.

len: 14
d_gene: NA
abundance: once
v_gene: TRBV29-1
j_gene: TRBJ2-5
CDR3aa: CSAIPLGSRETQYF
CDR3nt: TGCAGCGCCATTCCCCTGGGGAGTCGAGAGACCCAGTACTTC

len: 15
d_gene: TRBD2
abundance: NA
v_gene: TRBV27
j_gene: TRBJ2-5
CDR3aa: CASSSRQTSGETQYF
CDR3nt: TGTGCCAGCAGTTCCAGACAGACTAGCGGGGAGACCCAGTACTTC

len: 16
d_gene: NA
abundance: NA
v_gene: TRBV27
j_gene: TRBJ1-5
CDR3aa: CASSPLGVNSNQPQHF
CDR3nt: TGTGCCAGCAGTCCTCTCGGGGTGAATAGCAATCAGCCCCAGCATTTT

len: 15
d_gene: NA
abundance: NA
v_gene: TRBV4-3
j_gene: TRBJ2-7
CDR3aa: CASSQGSDRFYEQYF
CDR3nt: TGCGCCAGCAGCCAAGGTTCCGACAGATTCTACGAGCAGTACTTC

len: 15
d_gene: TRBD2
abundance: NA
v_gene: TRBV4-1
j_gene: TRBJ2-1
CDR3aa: CASSLTSGAYNEQFF
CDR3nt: TGCGCCAGCAGTCTTACTAGCGGGGCCTACAATGAGCAGTTCTTC

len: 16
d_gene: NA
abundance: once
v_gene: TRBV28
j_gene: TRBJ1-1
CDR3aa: CASSLWDKGPNTEAFF
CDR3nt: TGTGCCAGCAGTTTATGGGACAAGGGGCCGAACACTGAAGCTTTCTTT

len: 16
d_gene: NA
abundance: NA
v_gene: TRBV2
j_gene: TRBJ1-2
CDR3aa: CASSTHIATDYYGYTF
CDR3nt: TGTGCCAGCAGTACCCACATTGCTACAGATTACTATGGCTACACCTTC

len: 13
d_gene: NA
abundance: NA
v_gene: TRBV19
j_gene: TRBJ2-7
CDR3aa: CASSIDMEDEQYF
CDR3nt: TGTGCCAGTAGTATAGATATGGAGGACGAGCAGTACTTC

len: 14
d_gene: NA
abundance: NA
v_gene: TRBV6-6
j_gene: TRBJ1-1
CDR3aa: CASSDQGDNTEAFF
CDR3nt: TGTGCCAGCAGTGATCAGGGCGACAACACTGAAGCTTTCTTT

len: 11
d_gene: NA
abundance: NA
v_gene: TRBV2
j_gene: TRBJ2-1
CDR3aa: CASSDDVGQFF
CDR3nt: TGTGCCAGCAGTGATGATGTAGGACAGTTCTTC

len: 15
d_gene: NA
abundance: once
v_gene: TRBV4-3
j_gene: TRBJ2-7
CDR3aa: CASSQDATGTYEQYF
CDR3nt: TGCGCCAGCAGCCAAGACGCCACAGGTACCTACGAGCAGTACTTC

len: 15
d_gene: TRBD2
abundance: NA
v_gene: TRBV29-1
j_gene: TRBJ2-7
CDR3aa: CSVEGSGGSSYEQYF
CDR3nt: TGCAGCGTTGAAGGTAGCGGGGGGTCCTCCTACGAGCAGTACTTC

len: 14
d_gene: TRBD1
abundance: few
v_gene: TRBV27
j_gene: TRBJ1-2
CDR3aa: CASSFTGGDYGYTF
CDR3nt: TGTGCCAGCAGTTTTACAGGGGGCGACTATGGCTACACCTTC

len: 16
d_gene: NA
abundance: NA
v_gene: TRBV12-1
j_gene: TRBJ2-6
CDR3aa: CASSKLGQSRANVLTF
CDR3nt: TGTGCCAGCAGCAAATTAGGACAAAGTCGGGCCAACGTCCTGACTTTC

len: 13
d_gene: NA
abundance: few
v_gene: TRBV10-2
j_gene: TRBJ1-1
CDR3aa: CATEGMGNTEAFF
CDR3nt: TGCGCCACCGAAGGGATGGGGAACACTGAAGCTTTCTTT

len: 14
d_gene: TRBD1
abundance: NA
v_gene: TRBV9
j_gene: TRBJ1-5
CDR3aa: CASSTGGIGQPQHF
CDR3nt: TGTGCCAGCAGCACAGGGGGTATCGGTCAGCCCCAGCATTTT

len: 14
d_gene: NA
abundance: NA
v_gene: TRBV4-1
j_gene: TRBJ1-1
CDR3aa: CASSLSGTNTEAFF
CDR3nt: TGCGCCAGCAGCCTGAGTGGGACCAACACTGAAGCTTTCTTT

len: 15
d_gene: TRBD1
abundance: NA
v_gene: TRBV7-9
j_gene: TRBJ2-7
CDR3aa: CASSPPGQGSYEQYF
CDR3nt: TGTGCCAGCAGCCCACCGGGACAGGGAAGTTACGAGCAGTACTTC

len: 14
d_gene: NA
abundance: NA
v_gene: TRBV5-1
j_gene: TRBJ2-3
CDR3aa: CASSFSRLTDTQYF
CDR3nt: TGCGCCAGCAGCTTCAGCAGGCTCACAGATACGCAGTATTTT

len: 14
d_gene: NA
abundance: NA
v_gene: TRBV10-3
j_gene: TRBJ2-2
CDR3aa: CAISVGQPTGELFF
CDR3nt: TGTGCCATCAGCGTCGGGCAGCCCACCGGGGAGCTGTTTTTT

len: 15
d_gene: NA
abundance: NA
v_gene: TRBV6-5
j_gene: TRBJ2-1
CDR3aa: CASSYEGNSYNEQFF
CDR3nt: TGTGCCAGCAGTTACGAAGGGAATTCCTACAATGAGCAGTTCTTC